Presented here are 10 T cell receptor beta chains from one specimen sequenced in a study of Graves' ophthalmopathy and Graves' hyperthyroidism. Researchers took RNA transcripts and amplified TCR beta CDR3 regions from them. First-round RT-PCR with HTBI primers preceded a second-round multiplex PCR. Via MiXCR, TCRdb re-called the multiplex PCR reads, giving one row per CDR3 protein. Of about 1.1 million distinct CDR3 sequences listed, approximately 35% are singletons. The sequenced sample was peripheral blood or thyroid tissue (not recorded which). These TCRs come from an adult man with Graves' hyperthyroidism.

The rearrangement uses TRBV25-1 and TRBJ2-5; 7 bases align to TRBD1. The trim removed 5 bases at V and 5 bases at J, leaving 14 bases unmatched. The germline CDR1 and CDR2 sequences are MGHDK and SYGVNS. The length of the CDR3 is 16 residues. The CDR3 loop reads CASSLLGRGSAETQYF. The CDR3 region has the DNA TGTGCCAGCAGTTTACTAGGCAGGGGGAGCGCGGAGACCCAGTACTTC.

This clonotype was counted at least ten times. The chain carries TRBV5-1 and TRBJ2-7, with D uncertain. Germline-derived CDR1 and CDR2 are SGHRS and YFSETQ. CDR3 length: 14 amino acids. Trimming shortened V by 0 bases and J by 1 base, and 8 bases separated the two germline ends. The CDR3 sequence: CASSLEWVSYEQYF. Here the CDR3 DNA reads TGCGCCAGCAGCTTGGAGTGGGTGTCCTACGAGCAGTACTTC. Full variable domain (rest looked up from reference TRBV5-1 and TRBJ2-7): KAGVTQTPRYLIKTRGQQVTLSCSPISGHRSVSWYQQTPGQGLQFLFEYFSETQRNKGNFPGRFSGRQFSNSRSEMNVSTLELGDSALYLCASSLEWVSYEQYFGPGTRLTVT.

In regard to this clonotype: This likely comes from a read error, as the CDR3 has no conserved phenylalanine or tryptophan at its end. No DNA is shown, since the ends of the CDR3 on it are uncertain; the CDR3 is the one TCRdb lists. The chain uses TRBV11-2 and TRBJ1-4; the table names TRBD1, a call not compared with the DNA. The germline gives CDR1 SGHAT, CDR2 FQNNGV. The CDR3 length equals 15 residues, ends included. The CDR3 loop reads CASSLVMGVEQYFGP.

The chain uses TRBV13 and TRBJ1-5; no reliable D call. Germline V gene data show CDR1 as PRHDT and CDR2 as FYEKMQ (reference sequence). The ends were cut back, 6 bases at V and 5 bases at J, with 11 bases in the middle. This CDR3 has 13 amino acids. CDR3 region: CASSLSIDQPQHF. The DNA of the CDR3 is TGTGCCAGCAGTCTTTCGATTGATCAGCCCCAGCATTTT. Full variable domain (remainder filled in from reference TRBV13 and TRBJ1-5): AAGVIQSPRHLIKEKRETATLKCYPIPRHDTVYWYQQGPGQDPQFLISFYEKMQSDKGSIPDRFSAQQFSDYHSELNMSSLELGDSALYFCASSLSIDQPQHFGDGTRLSIL.

This clonotype came up many times. This chain connects TRBV7-2 to TRBJ2-7; TRBD2 might be the D (5 bases). Per the germline V gene, CDR1 is SGHTA and CDR2 is FQGNSA. CDR3 length: 14 amino acids. V lost 5 bases and J lost 3, with 14 bases in between. CDR3 sequence reads: CASSPRTADYEQYF. In DNA, the CDR3 is TGTGCCAGCAGCCCTCGGACTGCCGACTACGAGCAGTACTTC.

The chain combines TRBV12-3 or TRBV12-4 with TRBJ1-5, with 7 bases that match TRBD1. This CDR3 is 15 amino acids long. Trimming removed 8 bases from V and 2 bases from J; junction bases left unmatched: 9. The CDR3 region has the DNA TGTGCCAGCCACTCCGGGACAGCCCGCAATCAGCCCCAGCATTTT. This codes for CASHSGTARNQPQHF.

There are a few counts of this clonotype. CDR3 loop: CASSLPGGRLGIPEAFF. CDR3 sequence (DNA): TGTGCCAGCAGCTTACCAGGGGGGCGTCTTGGGATCCCTGAAGCTTTCTTT. This rearrangement joins TRBV5-5 to TRBJ1-1, with TRBD1 identical over 7 bases. V shed 2 bases and J 6 bases; nucleotides not matched to a gene: 16. The length of the CDR3 is 17 residues. Per the germline V gene, CDR1 is SGHKS and CDR2 is YYEKEE (reference sequence).

The rearrangement joins TRBV29-1 to TRBJ1-2, with 9 bases aligning to TRBD1. The CDR3 is 13 amino acids. The V gene's germline CDR1 is SQVTM and CDR2 ANQGSEA. V dropped 4 bases and J dropped 7; count of bases not matched to a gene: 7. The CDR3 protein is CSVGGDRVSGYTF. The CDR3 DNA reads TGCAGCGTTGGTGGGGACAGGGTCTCTGGCTACACCTTC.

The J gene is TRBJ1-2, the V gene TRBV29-1, with D possibly matching TRBD1 (5 bases). V was pared by 1 base and J by 12 bases, with 18 bases between. Germline V CDR1 and CDR2: SQVTM, ANQGSEA. The CDR3 has 13 residues. This chain's CDR3 is CSVEGLGEGGNTF. DNA for the CDR3: TGCAGCGTTGAAGGCCTAGGGGAAGGTGGAAACACCTTC.

This clonotype was counted ten times or more. The V and J genes are TRBV2 and TRBJ2-7; the match to TRBD1 covers 9 bases. The V and J ends lost 6 bases and 0 bases, in that order; junction bases with no gene match: 3. Germline V gene lookup returns CDR1 SNHLY and CDR2 FYNNEI. The CDR3 totals 14 residues. CDR3 in DNA: TGTGCCAGCAGGGGACAGGGAATCTCCTACGAGCAGTACTTC. This encodes CASRGQGISYEQYF.